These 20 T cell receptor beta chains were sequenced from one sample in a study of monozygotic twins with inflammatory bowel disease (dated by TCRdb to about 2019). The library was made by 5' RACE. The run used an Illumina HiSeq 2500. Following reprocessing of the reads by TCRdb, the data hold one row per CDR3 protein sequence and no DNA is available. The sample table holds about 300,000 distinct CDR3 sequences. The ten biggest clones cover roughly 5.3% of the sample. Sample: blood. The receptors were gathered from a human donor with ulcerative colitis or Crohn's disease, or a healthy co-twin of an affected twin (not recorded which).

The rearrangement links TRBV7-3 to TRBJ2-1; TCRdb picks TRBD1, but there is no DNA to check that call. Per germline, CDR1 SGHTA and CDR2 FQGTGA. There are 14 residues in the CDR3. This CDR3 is CASSLLTGSNEQFF.

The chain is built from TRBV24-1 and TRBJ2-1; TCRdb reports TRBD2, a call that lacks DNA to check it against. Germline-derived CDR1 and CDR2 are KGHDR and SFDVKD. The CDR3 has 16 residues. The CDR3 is CATSLSGGPPDNEQFF.

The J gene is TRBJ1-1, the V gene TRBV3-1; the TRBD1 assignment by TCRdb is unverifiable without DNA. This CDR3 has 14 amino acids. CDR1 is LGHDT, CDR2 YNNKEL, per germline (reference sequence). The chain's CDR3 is CASSQGGAVVGAFF.

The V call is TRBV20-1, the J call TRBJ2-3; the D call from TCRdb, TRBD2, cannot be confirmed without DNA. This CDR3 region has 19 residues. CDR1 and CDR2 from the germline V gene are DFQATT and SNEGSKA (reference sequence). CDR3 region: CSATDRWTSGGETTDTQYF.

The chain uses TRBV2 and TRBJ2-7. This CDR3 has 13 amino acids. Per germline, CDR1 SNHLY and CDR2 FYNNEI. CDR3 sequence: CASNGVGSYEQYF.

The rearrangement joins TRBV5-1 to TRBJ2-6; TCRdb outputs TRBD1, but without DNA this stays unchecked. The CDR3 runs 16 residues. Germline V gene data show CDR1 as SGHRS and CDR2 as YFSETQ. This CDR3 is CASSYGTVAGANVLTF. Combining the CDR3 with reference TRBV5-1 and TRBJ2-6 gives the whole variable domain KAGVTQTPRYLIKTRGQQVTLSCSPISGHRSVSWYQQTPGQGLQFLFEYFSETQRNKGNFPGRFSGRQFSNSRSEMNVSTLELGDSALYLCASSYGTVAGANVLTFGAGSRLTVL.

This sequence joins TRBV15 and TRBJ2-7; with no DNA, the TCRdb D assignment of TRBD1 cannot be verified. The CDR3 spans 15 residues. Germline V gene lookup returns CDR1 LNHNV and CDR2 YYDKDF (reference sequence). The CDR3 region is CATSREWGPGYEQYF. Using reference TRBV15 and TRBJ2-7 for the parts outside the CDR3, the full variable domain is DAMVIQNPRYQVTQFGKPVTLSCSQTLNHNVMYWYQQKSSQAPKLLFHYYDKDFNNEADTPDNFQSRRPNTSFCFLDIRSPGLGDTAMYLCATSREWGPGYEQYFGPGTRLTVT.

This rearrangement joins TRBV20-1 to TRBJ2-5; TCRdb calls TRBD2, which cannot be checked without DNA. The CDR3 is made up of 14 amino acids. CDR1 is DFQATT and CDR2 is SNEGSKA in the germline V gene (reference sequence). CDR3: CSASPTSGGETQYF.

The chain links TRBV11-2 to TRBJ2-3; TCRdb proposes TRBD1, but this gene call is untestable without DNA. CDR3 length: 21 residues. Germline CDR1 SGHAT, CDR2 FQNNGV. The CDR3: CASSLEFVYRGQGLSTDTQYF.

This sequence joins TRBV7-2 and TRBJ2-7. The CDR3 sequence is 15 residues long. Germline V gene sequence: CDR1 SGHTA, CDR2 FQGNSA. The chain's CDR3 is CASSFRYKILGEQYF.

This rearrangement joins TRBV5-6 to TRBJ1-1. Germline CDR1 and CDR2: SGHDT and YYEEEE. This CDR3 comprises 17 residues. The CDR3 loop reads CASTENGRVRMNTEAFF.

CDR3 in amino acids: CASSHDRTASSYNEQFF. The J gene is TRBJ2-1, the V gene TRBV7-8; TCRdb's D call, TRBD2, is unchecked because there is no DNA. Germline assignment: CDR1 SGHVS and CDR2 FQNEAQ. The CDR3 covers 17 residues.

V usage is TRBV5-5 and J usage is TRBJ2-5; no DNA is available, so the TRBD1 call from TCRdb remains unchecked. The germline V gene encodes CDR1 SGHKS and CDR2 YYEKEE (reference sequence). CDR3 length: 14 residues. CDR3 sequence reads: CASSAGQYQETQYF. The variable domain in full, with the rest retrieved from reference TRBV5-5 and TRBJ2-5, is DAGVTQSPTHLIKTRGQQVTLRCSPISGHKSVSWYQQVLGQGPQFIFQYYEKEERGRGNFPDRFSARQFPNYSSELNVNALLLGDSALYLCASSAGQYQETQYFGPGTRLLVL.

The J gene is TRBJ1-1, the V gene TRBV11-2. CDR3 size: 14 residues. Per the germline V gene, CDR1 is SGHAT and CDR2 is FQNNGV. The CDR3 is CASSLIAGGLGAFF.

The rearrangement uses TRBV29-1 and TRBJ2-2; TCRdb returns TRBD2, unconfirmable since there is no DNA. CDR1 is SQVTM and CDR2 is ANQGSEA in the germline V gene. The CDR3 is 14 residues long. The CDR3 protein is CSAGAGGWTGELFF.

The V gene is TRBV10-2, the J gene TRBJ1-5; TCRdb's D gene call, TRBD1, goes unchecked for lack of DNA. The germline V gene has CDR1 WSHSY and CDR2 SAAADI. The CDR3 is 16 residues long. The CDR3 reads CASSESPGMYGQPQHF.

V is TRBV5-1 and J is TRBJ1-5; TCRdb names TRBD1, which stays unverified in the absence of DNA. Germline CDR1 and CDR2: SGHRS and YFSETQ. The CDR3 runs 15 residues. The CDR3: CASSLTGMGNQPQHF.

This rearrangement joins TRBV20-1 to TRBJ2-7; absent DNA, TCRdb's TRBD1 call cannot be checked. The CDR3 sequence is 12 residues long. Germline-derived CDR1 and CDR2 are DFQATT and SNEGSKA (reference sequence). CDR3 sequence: CSATRDTYEQYF.

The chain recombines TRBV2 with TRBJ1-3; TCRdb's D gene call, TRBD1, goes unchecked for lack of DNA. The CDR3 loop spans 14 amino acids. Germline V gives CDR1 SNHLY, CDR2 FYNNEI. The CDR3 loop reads CASIRGASGNTIYF.

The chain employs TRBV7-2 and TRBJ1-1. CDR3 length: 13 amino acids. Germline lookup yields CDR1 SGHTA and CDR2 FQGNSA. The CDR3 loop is CASSLSQNTEAFF.